These 28 T cell receptor beta chains came from one sample sequenced in a study of shared clonotypes between healthy human individuals. Sequenced by immunoSEQ multiplex PCR; TCRdb stores in-frame clones only, minus some. The table shows 450,000 to 500,000 clones, with 81% occurring only once. The sample comprised PBMCs. All receptors come from a woman between 35 and 50 years old in good health. Some clones in this sample may be carry-over from other donors' samples.

This clone showed up just a few times. The gene calls are TRBV18 and TRBJ2-2; tentatively, D is TRBD2 (6 bases). V was cut by 3 bases and J by 3 bases, with 11 bases left in between. CDR3 size: 15 residues. Germline assignment: CDR1 KGHSH and CDR2 LQKENI. CDR3: CASSPGGIDTGELFF. The CDR3 coding sequence is TGTGCCAGCTCACCGGGGGGAATCGACACCGGGGAGCTGTTTTTT. The entire variable domain, with the rest obtained from reference TRBV18 and TRBJ2-2, is as follows: NAGVMQNPRHLVRRRGQEARLRCSPMKGHSHVYWYRQLPEEGLKFMVYLQKENIIDESGMPKERFSAEFPKEGPSILRIQQVVRGDSAAYFCASSPGGIDTGELFFGEGSRLTVL.

A remark on this clone: This probably arose from a read error, given a far larger clone one base away. The chain carries TRBV2 and TRBJ2-7, with 9 bases fitting TRBD2. V gave up 6 bases and J gave up 0 bases; unmatched junction bases: 3. Germline lookup yields CDR1 SNHLY and CDR2 FYNNEI. This CDR3 is 14 amino acids long. CDR3 sequence (DNA): TGTGCCAGCAGGGTTAGCGGGAGCTCCTACGAGCAGTACTTC. Amino acid sequence: CASRVSGSSYEQYF.

The chain has TRBV4-1 and TRBJ2-7, with a possible D match to TRBD1 (6 bases). The CDR3 spans 14 residues. Between the trimmed V and J ends, which lost 1 base and 7 bases, there was a span of 14 bases. CDR1 MGHRA and CDR2 YSYEKL come from the germline V gene. The CDR3 DNA is TGCGCCAGCAGCCAAGTGGGCAGGGGAAGGGAGCAGTACTTC. This encodes CASSQVGRGREQYF.

This clone showed up just once. The gene calls are TRBV29-1 and TRBJ1-1; D is uncertain. CDR3 length: 12 residues. The V and J ends lost 4 bases and 3 bases respectively, with 9 bases between them. Per germline, CDR1 SQVTM and CDR2 ANQGSEA. The CDR3 DNA follows: TGCAGCGTTGCCAGTCACTACACTGAAGCTTTCTTT. This encodes CSVASHYTEAFF.

This sequence joins TRBV7-2 and TRBJ2-7; 7 nucleotides line up with TRBD1. This CDR3 has 14 amino acids. V was pared by 1 base and J by 5 bases, with 5 bases of the junction left unmatched. In germline, CDR1 is SGHTA, CDR2 FQGNSA. The CDR3 loop is CASSLGQGVNEQYF. As DNA, the CDR3 is TGTGCCAGCAGCTTAGGACAGGGCGTCAACGAGCAGTACTTC.

This chain uses TRBV7-2 with TRBJ2-7, with a possible D match to TRBD2 (6 bases). The CDR3 covers 14 residues. Germline CDR1 reads SGHTA; CDR2 reads FQGNSA. V was cut by 2 bases and J by 2 bases, with 10 bases left in between. The CDR3, as DNA: TGTGCCAGCAGCTTACCTAGCGCCACCTACGAGCAGTACTTC. Its translation is CASSLPSATYEQYF.

The V gene is TRBV5-1, the J gene TRBJ1-1, with D unclear. Germline V gene data show CDR1 as SGHRS and CDR2 as YFSETQ. The CDR3 extends over 15 amino acids. V was cut by 4 bases and J by 6 bases, with 19 bases left in between. The CDR3 nucleotides read TGCGCCAGCAGCCTAGGACGAGATGAACAGTCTGAAGCTTTCTTT. Residues: CASSLGRDEQSEAFF.

As DNA, the CDR3 is TGTGCCAGCAGCTTAACCGGGGTGACTAGCGGGAGTGGTGGCGGGGAGCTGTTTTTT. It yields the protein CASSLTGVTSGSGGGELFF. The genes are TRBV7-3 and TRBJ2-2, with 12 positions matching TRBD2. The V segment lost 0 bases and the J segment 7 bases; nucleotides outside the gene matches: 12. CDR3 length equals 19 residues. From germline, CDR1 is SGHTA and CDR2 FQGTGA.

Regarding this clone: One junction end does not reproduce the germline sequence, and a read error may be involved. The chain uses TRBV7-7 and TRBJ2-2, with a tentative D call TRBD2 (5 bases). Germline V gives CDR1 SSHAT, CDR2 FNYEAQ (reference sequence). The CDR3 sequence is 16 residues long. The CDR3 reads CASSLDRDPFSGELFF. CDR3 bases: TGTGCTAGCAGCCTAGACCGGGATCCGTTCAGCGGGGAGCTGTTTTTT. The full variable domain, completed using reference TRBV7-7 and TRBJ2-2, is GAGVSQSPRYKVTKRGQDVTLRCDPISSHATLYWYQQALGQGPEFLTYFNYEAQPDKSGLPSDRFSAERPEGSISTLTIQRTEQRDSAMYRCASSLDRDPFSGELFFGEGSRLTVL.

This clone was picked up a small number of times. This chain links TRBV5-1 with TRBJ1-2, with a tentative D call TRBD1 (6 bases). The CDR3 is made up of 12 amino acids. The germline CDR1 and CDR2 sequences are SGHRS and YFSETQ. Trimming stripped 3 bases from V and 4 bases from J, with 7 bases between. CDR3 sequence (DNA): TGCGCCAGCAGCTGGGACACCTATGGCTACACCTTC. Its protein is CASSWDTYGYTF.

The rearrangement uses TRBV30 and TRBJ2-1; 8 bases match TRBD2. Per the germline V gene, CDR1 is GTSNPN and CDR2 is SVGIG (reference sequence). After removal of 8 bases from V and 9 bases from J, the junction contained 12 bases not matched to a gene. CDR3 length equals 13 residues. The CDR3 DNA follows: TGTGCCCTCACGGGGGGGTACGGGAGTGAGCAGTTCTTC. This translates into CALTGGYGSEQFF.

This clone occurred once. One base separates it from a far larger clone, so it is likely a read error. The same CDR3 also results from other DNA sequences found in this sample. The chain combines TRBV18 with TRBJ1-1; no firm D call. The CDR3 extends over 14 amino acids. CDR1 and CDR2 from the germline V gene are KGHSH and LQKENI. The CDR3 DNA follows: TGTGCCAGCTCTCCACAAGGTACCGTCACTGAAGCTTTCTTT. Translation: CASSPQGTVTEAFF.

The table lists this clone with a few counts. The chain is built from TRBV28 and TRBJ2-7; D gene ambiguous. This CDR3 is built from 12 residues. Germline V gives CDR1 MDHEN, CDR2 SYDVKM. Trimming cost V 2 bases and J 5 bases, with 7 bases left between them. CDR3 nucleotides: TGTGCCAGCAGTTTAATGGGTGACGAGCAGTACTTC. It encodes CASSLMGDEQYF.

A note on this clone: With a far larger clone one base away, a read error is the likely cause. V usage is TRBV30 and J usage is TRBJ2-5; 9 nucleotides line up with TRBD2. In germline, CDR1 is GTSNPN, CDR2 SVGIG (reference sequence). Trimming cost V 2 bases and J 13 bases; bases outside gene matches: 20. The CDR3 consists of 16 residues. As DNA, the CDR3 is TGTGCCTGGAGTCTATATGTGACTAGCGGTTCCTACGAGCGGTACTTC. Its translation is CAWSLYVTSGSYERYF.

The gene calls are TRBV30 and TRBJ2-6; the D is unclear. The CDR3 runs 12 residues. Germline V gene lookup returns CDR1 GTSNPN and CDR2 SVGIG (reference sequence). Between the trimmed V and J ends, which lost 4 bases and 4 bases, there was a span of 5 bases. This chain's CDR3 is CAWTSGANVLTF. DNA of the CDR3: TGTGCCTGGACGTCCGGGGCCAACGTCCTGACTTTC.

V and J are TRBV19 and TRBJ2-7; 7 positions match TRBD1. Germline-derived CDR1 and CDR2 are LNHDA and SQIVND (reference sequence). Trimming at V came to 2 bases and at J to 4 bases, leaving 8 bases not matched to a gene. The CDR3 is 15 residues long. CDR3 coding DNA: TGTGCCAGTAGTATATTCCGACAGGGTCGGTACGAGCAGTACTTC. Translated, it gives CASSIFRQGRYEQYF.

V is TRBV5-1 and J is TRBJ1-4, with D perhaps matching TRBD1 (5 bases). V shed 2 bases and J shed 8 bases, with 16 bases lying between them. Looked up from germline, CDR1 is SGHRS and CDR2 is YFSETQ. This CDR3 has 15 residues. CDR3 in DNA: TGCGCCAGCAGCTTCGACAATGGGGCTCAAGAAAAACTGTTTTTT. Its protein is CASSFDNGAQEKLFF.

About this clone itself: With a far larger clone one base away, a read error is the likely cause. The rearrangement uses TRBV1 and TRBJ2-3. TRBV1 is designated a pseudogene. The CDR3 consists of 15 residues. The CDR3 region is CTSGQEPGAPDTQYF. The CDR3 DNA is TGCACCAGCGGCCAAGAGCCCGGGGCCCCAGATACGCAGTATTTT.

The CDR3 spells CSATTVRAQYF. DNA of the CDR3: TGCAGTGCCACGACAGTAAGGGCCCAGTACTTC. The chain links TRBV20-1 to TRBJ2-5; D is possibly TRBD1 (5 bases). CDR3 length: 11 amino acids. V lost 6 bases and J 9 bases, leaving 14 bases between the germline ends. Germline lookup yields CDR1 DFQATT and CDR2 SNEGSKA (reference sequence).

V gene TRBV18 combines with J gene TRBJ1-1; TRBD1 might be the D (5 bases). The CDR3 has 15 amino acids. From germline, CDR1 is KGHSH and CDR2 LQKENI. Trimming shortened V by 2 bases and J by 6 bases, and 16 bases separated the two germline ends. The CDR3 region has the DNA TGTGCCAGCTCACCAGTCGGCGCGCCGGGGCCTGAAGCTTTCTTT. Its protein product is CASSPVGAPGPEAFF. The full variable domain, rest sourced from reference TRBV18 and TRBJ1-1, is NAGVMQNPRHLVRRRGQEARLRCSPMKGHSHVYWYRQLPEEGLKFMVYLQKENIIDESGMPKERFSAEFPKEGPSILRIQQVVRGDSAAYFCASSPVGAPGPEAFFGQGTRLTVV.

The chain joins TRBV5-4 to TRBJ2-5, with D possibly called TRBD1 or TRBD2 (6 bases each). This CDR3 has 15 residues. The V and J ends lost 4 bases and 4 bases respectively, with 17 bases between them. Germline V gives CDR1 SGHNT, CDR2 YYREEE (reference sequence). The CDR3 coding sequence is TGTGCCAGCAGCCCGGGCGGTCGGGGGCGAGAGACCCAGTACTTC. Amino acids: CASSPGGRGRETQYF. Looking up the rest from reference TRBV5-4 and TRBJ2-5 gives the full variable domain: ETGVTQSPTHLIKTRGQQVTLRCSSQSGHNTVSWYQQALGQGPQFIFQYYREEENGRGNFPPRFSGLQFPNYSSELNVNALELDDSALYLCASSPGGRGRETQYFGPGTRLLVL.

The CDR3 is CASNGPGNTQYF. The CDR3 nucleotides read TGTGCCAGTAACGGGCCCGGGAATACGCAGTATTTT. The genes are TRBV19 and TRBJ2-3; D possibly corresponds to TRBD2 (5 bases). This CDR3 is 12 amino acids long. The V gene's germline CDR1 is LNHDA and CDR2 SQIVND (reference sequence). V lost 7 bases to trimming and J lost 7 bases, with 12 bases between them.

The chain combines TRBV23-1 with TRBJ2-7; a weak D match, TRBD2 (5 bases). TRBV23-1 is noted as an ORF with a role that remains uncertain. The V end was cut by 2 bases, the J end by 3 bases, with 17 bases between. The length of the CDR3 is 16 residues. The CDR3 bases are TGCGCCAGCAGTCAACGGTCAGAGGGCAGCCTCTACGAGCAGTACTTC. This gives the protein CASSQRSEGSLYEQYF.

This clone appeared a single time. The chain has TRBV5-1 and TRBJ2-7, with D unresolved. The CDR3 runs 13 residues. V lost 4 bases, J lost 0 bases, and 8 bases lay in between. Germline V gives CDR1 SGHRS, CDR2 YFSETQ. The chain's CDR3 is CASSTTTSYEQYF. The CDR3 coding sequence is TGCGCCAGCAGCACGACAACCTCCTACGAGCAGTACTTC.

Only a few counts were recorded for this clone. CDR3 sequence: CASSGGTGQVYEQYF. The CDR3 DNA reads as TGCGCCAGCAGCGGGGGGACAGGGCAGGTCTACGAGCAGTACTTC. This chain joins TRBV5-1 and TRBJ2-5; 9 bases match TRBD1. The closer fit of TRBJ2-7 to the DNA end suggests the J call may be wrong. This CDR3 region has 15 residues. Germline CDR1 reads SGHRS; CDR2 reads YFSETQ.

This clone was observed once. The chain uses TRBV7-3 and TRBJ2-7; D may be TRBD1 (5 bases). V was trimmed by 2 bases and J by 0 bases, leaving 8 bases between them. This CDR3 is built from 14 residues. CDR1 is SGHTA, CDR2 FQGTGA, per germline. In DNA, the CDR3 is TGTGCCAGCAGCTTAGCAGGGTTCTCCTACGAGCAGTACTTC. It specifies CASSLAGFSYEQYF. Combining the CDR3 with reference TRBV7-3 and TRBJ2-7 gives the whole variable domain GAGVSQTPSNKVTEKGKYVELRCDPISGHTALYWYRQSLGQGPEFLIYFQGTGAADDSGLPNDRFFAVRPEGSVSTLKIQRTERGDSAVYLCASSLAGFSYEQYFGPGTRLTVT.

This chain joins TRBV12-5 and TRBJ2-3; 10 bases fit TRBD2. V was pared by 6 bases and J by 4 bases, with 7 bases of the junction left unmatched. CDR1 is LGHNT and CDR2 is FRNRAP in the germline V gene. The CDR3 spans 15 residues. DNA for the CDR3: TGTGCTAGTGGCGCAGGACTAGCGGCTCCAGATACGCAGTATTTT. It yields the protein CASGAGLAAPDTQYF.

V and J are TRBV27 and TRBJ2-7; tentatively, D is TRBD2 (6 bases). Germline assignment: CDR1 MNHEY and CDR2 SMNVEV (reference sequence). Between the trimmed V and J ends, which lost 4 bases and 2 bases, there was a span of 9 bases. CDR3 length: 13 residues. CDR3 residues: CASSYSGTYEQYF. In DNA, the CDR3 is TGTGCCAGCAGTTATAGCGGAACCTACGAGCAGTACTTC.